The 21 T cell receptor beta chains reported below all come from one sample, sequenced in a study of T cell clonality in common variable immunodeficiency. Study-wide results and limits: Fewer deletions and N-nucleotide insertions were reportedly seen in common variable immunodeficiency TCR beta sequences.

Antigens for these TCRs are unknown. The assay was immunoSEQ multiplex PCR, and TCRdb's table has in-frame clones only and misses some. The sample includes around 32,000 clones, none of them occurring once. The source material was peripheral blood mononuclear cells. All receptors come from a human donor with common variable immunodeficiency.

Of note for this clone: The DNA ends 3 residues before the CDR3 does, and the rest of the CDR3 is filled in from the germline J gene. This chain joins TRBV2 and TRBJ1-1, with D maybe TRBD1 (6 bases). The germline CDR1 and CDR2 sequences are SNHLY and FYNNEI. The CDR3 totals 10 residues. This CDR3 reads CASSGTEAFF. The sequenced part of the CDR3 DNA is TGTGCCAGCAGCGGGACAGAA.

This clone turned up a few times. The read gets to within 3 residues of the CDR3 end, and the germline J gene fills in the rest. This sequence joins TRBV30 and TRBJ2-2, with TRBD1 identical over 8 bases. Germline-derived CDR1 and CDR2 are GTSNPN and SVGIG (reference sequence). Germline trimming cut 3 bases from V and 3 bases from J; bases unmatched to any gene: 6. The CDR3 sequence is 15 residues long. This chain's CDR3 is CAWRAGTGYTGELFF. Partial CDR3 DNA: TGTGCCTGGAGGGCAGGGACAGGTTACACCGGGGAG.

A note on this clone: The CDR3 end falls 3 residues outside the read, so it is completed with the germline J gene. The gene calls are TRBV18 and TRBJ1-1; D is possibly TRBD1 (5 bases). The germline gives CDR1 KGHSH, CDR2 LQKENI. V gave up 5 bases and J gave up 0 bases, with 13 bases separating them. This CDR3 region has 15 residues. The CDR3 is CASSFQGAMNTEAFF. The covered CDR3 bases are TGTGCCAGCTCATTCCAAGGGGCCATGAACACTGAA.

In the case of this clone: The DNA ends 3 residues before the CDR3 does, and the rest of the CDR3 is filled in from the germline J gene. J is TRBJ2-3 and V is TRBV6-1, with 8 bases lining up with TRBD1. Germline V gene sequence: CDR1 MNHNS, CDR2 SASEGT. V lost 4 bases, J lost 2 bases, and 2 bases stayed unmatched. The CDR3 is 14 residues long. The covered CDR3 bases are TGTGCCAGCAGTGCGGGACAGGTCACAGATACG. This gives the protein CASSAGQVTDT. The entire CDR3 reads CASSAGQVTDTQYF.

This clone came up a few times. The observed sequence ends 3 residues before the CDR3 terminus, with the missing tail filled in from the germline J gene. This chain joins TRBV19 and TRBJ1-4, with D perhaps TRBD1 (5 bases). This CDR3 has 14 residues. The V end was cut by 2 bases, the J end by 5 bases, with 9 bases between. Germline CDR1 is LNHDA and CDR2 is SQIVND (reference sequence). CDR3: CASSIRQGNEKLFF. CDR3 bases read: TGTGCCAGTAGTATAAGGCAGGGAAATGAAAAA.

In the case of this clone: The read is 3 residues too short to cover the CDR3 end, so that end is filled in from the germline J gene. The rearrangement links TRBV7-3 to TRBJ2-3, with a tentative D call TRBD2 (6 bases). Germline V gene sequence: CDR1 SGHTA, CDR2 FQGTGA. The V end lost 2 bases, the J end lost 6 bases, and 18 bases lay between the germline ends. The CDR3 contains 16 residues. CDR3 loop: CASSLGGGRGLDTQYF. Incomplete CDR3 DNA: TGTGCCAGCAGCTTAGGAGGTGGGCGGGGACTTGATACG.

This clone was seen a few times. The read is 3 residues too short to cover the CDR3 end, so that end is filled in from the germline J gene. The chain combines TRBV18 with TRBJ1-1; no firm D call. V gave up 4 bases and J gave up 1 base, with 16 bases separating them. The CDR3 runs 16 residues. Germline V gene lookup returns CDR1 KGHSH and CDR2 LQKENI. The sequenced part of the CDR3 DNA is TGTGCCAGCTCACTCAACGAATTAACAGAGAACACTGAA. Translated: CASSLNELTENTE. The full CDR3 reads CASSLNELTENTEAFF. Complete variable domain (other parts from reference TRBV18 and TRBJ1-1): NAGVMQNPRHLVRRRGQEARLRCSPMKGHSHVYWYRQLPEEGLKFMVYLQKENIIDESGMPKERFSAEFPKEGPSILRIQQVVRGDSAAYFCASSLNELTENTEAFFGQGTRLTVV.

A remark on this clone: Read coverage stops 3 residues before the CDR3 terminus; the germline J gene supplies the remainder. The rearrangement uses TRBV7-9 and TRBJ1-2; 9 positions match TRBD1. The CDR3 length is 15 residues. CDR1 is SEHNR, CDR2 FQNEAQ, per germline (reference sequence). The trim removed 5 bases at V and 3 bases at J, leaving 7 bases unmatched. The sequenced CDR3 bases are TGTGCCAGCAGCGGGCGGACAGGGGCGGACTATGGC. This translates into CASSGRTGADYG. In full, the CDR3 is CASSGRTGADYGYTF.

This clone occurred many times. The DNA read from the CDR3 is TGTGCCAGCAGCTTAGTCTATGAA. Its protein product is CASSLVYE. The complete CDR3 protein is CASSLVYEAFF. The chain uses TRBV7-2 and TRBJ1-1; D unclear. The read finishes 3 residues shy of the CDR3 end, and the germline J gene is used to complete it. The V and J ends lost 1 base and 7 bases respectively, with 4 bases between them. Germline V gives CDR1 SGHTA, CDR2 FQGNSA. This CDR3 is built from 11 residues. Supplemented by reference TRBV7-2 and TRBJ1-1, the full variable domain reads GAGVSQSPSNKVTEKGKDVELRCDPISGHTALYWYRQSLGQGLEFLIYFQGNSAPDKSGLPSDRFSAERTGGSVSTLTIQRTQQEDSAVYLCASSLVYEAFFGQGTRLTVV.

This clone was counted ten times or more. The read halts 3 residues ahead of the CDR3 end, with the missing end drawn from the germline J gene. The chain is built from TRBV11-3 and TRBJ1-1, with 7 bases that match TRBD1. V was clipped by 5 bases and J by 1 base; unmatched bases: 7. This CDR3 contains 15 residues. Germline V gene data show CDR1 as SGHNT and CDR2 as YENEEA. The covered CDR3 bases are TGTGCCAGCAGCCCACGAGGGGGCGAGAACACTGAA. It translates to CASSPRGGENTE. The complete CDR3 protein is CASSPRGGENTEAFF.

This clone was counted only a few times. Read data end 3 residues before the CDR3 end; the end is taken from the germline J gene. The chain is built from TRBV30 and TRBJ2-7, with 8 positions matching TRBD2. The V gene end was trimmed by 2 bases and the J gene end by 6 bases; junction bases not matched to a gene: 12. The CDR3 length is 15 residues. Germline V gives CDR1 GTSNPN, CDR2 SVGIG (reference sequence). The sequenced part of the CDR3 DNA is TGTGCCTGGAGTCGGGGGGGGTCCGAAAGCTCCGAG. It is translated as CAWSRGGSESSE. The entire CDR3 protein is CAWSRGGSESSEQYF.

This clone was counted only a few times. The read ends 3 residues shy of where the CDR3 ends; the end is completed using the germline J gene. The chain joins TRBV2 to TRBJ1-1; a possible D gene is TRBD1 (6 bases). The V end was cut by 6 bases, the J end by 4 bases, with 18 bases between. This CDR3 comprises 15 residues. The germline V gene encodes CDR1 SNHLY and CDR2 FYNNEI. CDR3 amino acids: CASSLSGVEGTEAFF. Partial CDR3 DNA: TGTGCCAGCAGCTTGTCAGGGGTAGAAGGCACTGAA.

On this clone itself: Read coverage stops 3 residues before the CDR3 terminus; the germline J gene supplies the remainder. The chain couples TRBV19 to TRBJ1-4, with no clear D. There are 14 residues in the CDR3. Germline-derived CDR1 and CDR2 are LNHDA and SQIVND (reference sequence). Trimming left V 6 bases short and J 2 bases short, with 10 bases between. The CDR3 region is CASSPTHTNEKLFF. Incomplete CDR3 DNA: TGTGCCAGTAGCCCAACTCATACTAATGAAAAA.

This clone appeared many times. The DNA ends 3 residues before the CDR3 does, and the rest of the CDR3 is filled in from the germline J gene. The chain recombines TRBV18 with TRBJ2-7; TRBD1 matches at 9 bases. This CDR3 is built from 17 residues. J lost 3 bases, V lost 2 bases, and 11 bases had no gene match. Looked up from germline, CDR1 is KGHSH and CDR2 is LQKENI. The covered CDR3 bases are TGTGCCAGCTCACCATCCCCCGGGACAGGGACCTACTACGAG. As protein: CASSPSPGTGTYYE. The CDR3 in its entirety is CASSPSPGTGTYYEQYF.

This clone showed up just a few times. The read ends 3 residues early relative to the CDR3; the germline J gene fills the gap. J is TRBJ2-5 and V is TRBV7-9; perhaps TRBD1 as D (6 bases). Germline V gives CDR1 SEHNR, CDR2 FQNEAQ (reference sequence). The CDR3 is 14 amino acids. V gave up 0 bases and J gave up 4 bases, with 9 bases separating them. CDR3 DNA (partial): TGTGCCAGCAGCTTAGCGGGCAGGGGAGAGACC. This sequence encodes CASSLAGRGET. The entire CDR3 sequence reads CASSLAGRGETQYF.

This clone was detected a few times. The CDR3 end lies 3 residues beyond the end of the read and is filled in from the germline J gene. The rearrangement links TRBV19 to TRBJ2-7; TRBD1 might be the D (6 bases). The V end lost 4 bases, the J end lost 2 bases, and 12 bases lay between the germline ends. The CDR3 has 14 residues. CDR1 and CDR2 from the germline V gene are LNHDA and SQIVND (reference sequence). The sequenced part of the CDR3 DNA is TGTGCCAGTAGTAGATCGACAGGAGCCTACGAG. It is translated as CASSRSTGAYE. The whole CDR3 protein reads CASSRSTGAYEQYF.

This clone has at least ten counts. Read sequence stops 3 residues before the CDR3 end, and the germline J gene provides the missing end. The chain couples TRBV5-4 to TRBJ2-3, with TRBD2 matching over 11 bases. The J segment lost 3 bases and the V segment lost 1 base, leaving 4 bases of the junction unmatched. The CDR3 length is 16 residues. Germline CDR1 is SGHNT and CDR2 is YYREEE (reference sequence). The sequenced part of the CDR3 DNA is TGTGCCAGCAGCTTGAAGCTAGCGGGGGGTACAGATACG. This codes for CASSLKLAGGTDT. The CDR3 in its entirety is CASSLKLAGGTDTQYF.

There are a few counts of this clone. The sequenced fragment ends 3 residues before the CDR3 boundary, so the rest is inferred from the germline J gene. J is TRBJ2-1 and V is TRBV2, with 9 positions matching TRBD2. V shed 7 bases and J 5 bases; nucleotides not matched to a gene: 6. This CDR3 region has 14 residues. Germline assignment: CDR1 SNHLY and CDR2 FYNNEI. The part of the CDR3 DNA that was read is TGTGCCAGCAAAACAGCGGGGGGTCACAATGAG. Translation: CASKTAGGHNE. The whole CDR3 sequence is CASKTAGGHNEQFF. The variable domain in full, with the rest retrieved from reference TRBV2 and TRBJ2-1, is EPEVTQTPSHQVTQMGQEVILRCVPISNHLYFYWYRQILGQKVEFLVSFYNNEISEKSEIFDDQFSVERPDGSNFTLKIRSTKLEDSAMYFCASKTAGGHNEQFFGPGTRLTVL.

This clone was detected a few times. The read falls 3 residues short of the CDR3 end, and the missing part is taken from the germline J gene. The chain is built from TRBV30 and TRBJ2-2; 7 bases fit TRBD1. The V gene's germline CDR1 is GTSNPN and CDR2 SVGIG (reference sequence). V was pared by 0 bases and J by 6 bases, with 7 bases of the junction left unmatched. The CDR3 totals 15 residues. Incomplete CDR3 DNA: TGTGCCTGGAGTGTCGTCAAGGGGGCTGCCGGGGAG. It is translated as CAWSVVKGAAGE. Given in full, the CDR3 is CAWSVVKGAAGELFF. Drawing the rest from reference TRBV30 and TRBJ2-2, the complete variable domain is SQTIHQWPATLVQPVGSPLSLECTVEGTSNPNLYWYRQAAGRGLQLLFYSVGIGQISSEVPQNLSASRPQDRQFILSSKKLLLSDSGFYLCAWSVVKGAAGELFFGEGSRLTVL.

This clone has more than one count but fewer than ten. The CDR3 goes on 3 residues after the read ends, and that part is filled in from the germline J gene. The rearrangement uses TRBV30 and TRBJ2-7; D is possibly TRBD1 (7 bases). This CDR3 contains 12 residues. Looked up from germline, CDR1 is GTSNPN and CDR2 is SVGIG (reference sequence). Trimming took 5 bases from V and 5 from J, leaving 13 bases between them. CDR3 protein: CAWDSGGHEQYF. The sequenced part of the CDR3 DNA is TGTGCCTGGGACTCAGGGGGGCACGAG.

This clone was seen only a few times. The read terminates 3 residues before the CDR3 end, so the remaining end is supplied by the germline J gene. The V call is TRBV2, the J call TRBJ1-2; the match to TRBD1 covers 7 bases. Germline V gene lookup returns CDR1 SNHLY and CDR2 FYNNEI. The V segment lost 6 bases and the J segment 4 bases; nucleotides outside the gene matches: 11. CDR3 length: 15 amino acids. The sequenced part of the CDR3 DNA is TGTGCCAGCAGGGGGACCCGGGACAGACCCTATGGC. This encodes CASRGTRDRPYG. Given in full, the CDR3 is CASRGTRDRPYGYTF.